These T cell receptor beta chains were read from a single sample in a study of CD4 T cells in relation to SARS-CoV-2 and coronaviruses. Sequenced by immunoSEQ multiplex PCR; TCRdb stores in-frame clones only, minus some. The sample holds fewer than 25,000 clones, approximately 82% seen once. For these TCRs, the target antigens are not known. Sequencing was done on a sample of CD4+ T cells from PBMCs, cultured in vitro. The receptors stem from a human donor in good health. Both conserved end residues are part of each CDR3. A D gene is named only where the DNA matches it firmly. Expanded clones are given a class, and other clones once, few, many or no size at all.

TRBJ1-5	TRBD1	TRBV5-1	-	CASRQGSNQPQHF	TGCGCCAGCCGACAGGGTAGCAATCAGCCCCAGCATTTT
TRBJ2-4	-	TRBV10-3	-	CAISGEVAKNIQYF	TGTGCCATCAGTGGCGAGGTAGCCAAAAACATTCAGTACTTC
TRBJ1-4	-	TRBV30	-	CAWSVIENGEKLFF	TGTGCCTGGAGTGTGATCGAGAACGGGGAAAAACTGTTTTTT
TRBJ1-4	-	TRBV11-2	-	CASSSWEKGEKLFF	TGTGCCAGCAGCTCATGGGAAAAGGGGGAAAAACTGTTTTTT
TRBJ2-7	TRBD1	TRBV6-5	-	CASRARTGQKEQYF	TGTGCCAGCAGAGCACGGACAGGGCAAAAGGAGCAGTACTTC
TRBJ1-4	-	TRBV19	-	CASTTGTTNEKLFF	TGTGCCAGCACCACAGGGACAACTAATGAAAAACTGTTTTTT
TRBJ1-4	-	TRBV5-1	-	CASSLRSPNQAGAEKLFF	TGCGCCAGCAGCTTGCGGTCGCCAAACCAGGCTGGAGCTGAAAAACTGTTTTTT
TRBJ1-2	-	TRBV30	-	CAWRFGGGYTF	TGTGCCTGGAGATTTGGGGGGGGCTACACCTTC
TRBJ2-7	-	TRBV6-1	-	CASSEEYRAYEQYF	TGTGCCAGCAGTGAAGAATACAGGGCCTACGAGCAGTACTTC
TRBJ2-7	-	TRBV5-1	few	CASSLVDGFSYEQYF	TGCGCCAGCAGCTTGGTCGACGGTTTCTCCTACGAGCAGTACTTC
TRBJ2-7	TRBD1	TRBV4-2	-	CASSQLPGQGFEQYF	TGTGCCAGCAGCCAATTGCCTGGACAGGGTTTCGAGCAGTACTTC